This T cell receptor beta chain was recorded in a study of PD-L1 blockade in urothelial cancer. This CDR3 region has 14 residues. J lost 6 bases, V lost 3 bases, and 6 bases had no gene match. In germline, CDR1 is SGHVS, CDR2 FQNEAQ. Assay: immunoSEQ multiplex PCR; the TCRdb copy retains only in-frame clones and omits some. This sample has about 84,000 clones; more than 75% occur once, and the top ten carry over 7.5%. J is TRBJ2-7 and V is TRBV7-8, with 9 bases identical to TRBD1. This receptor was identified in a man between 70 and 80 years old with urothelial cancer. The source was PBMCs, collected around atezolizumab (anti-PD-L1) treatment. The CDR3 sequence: CASSFDRGIGEQYF. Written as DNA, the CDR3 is TGTGCCAGCAGCTTCGACAGGGGGATCGGCGAGCAGTACTTC.